The 14 T cell receptor beta chains presented below share a single source sample, sequenced in a study of blood T cells in healthy people across ages. Primers used in a second PCR of roughly 7 to 12 cycles were a sample-barcoded 5' primer and a J-beta primer mix. TCRdb re-derived calls from the 5' RACE reads in MiXCR, one entry per CDR3 protein. The sample consists of hundreds of thousands of distinct CDR3 sequences, approximately 40% of them appearing once. Material: blood. The source of these receptors is a man at least 80 years old in good health.

The rearrangement links TRBV7-2 to TRBJ1-2, with unresolved D. V was pared by 8 bases and J by 0 bases, with 10 bases between. CDR3 size: 13 residues. CDR1 is SGHTA, CDR2 FQGNSA, per germline. The CDR3 is CASFGRANYGYTF. The CDR3 DNA is TGTGCCAGCTTTGGGCGCGCTAACTATGGCTACACCTTC.

The chain has TRBV5-1 and TRBJ2-6, with TRBD1 identical over 7 bases. The germline V gene encodes CDR1 SGHRS and CDR2 YFSETQ. Unmatched junction bases numbered 5, after V lost 1 base and J lost 4 bases. CDR3 length equals 16 residues. The DNA of the CDR3 is TGCGCCAGCAGCTTGCCGACAGGGCTGGGGGCCAACGTCCTGACTTTC. Amino acids: CASSLPTGLGANVLTF.

The chain is built from TRBV5-1 and TRBJ2-3; 7 bases fit TRBD1. The CDR3 contains 17 residues. CDR1 SGHRS and CDR2 YFSETQ come from the germline V gene. The ends lost 3 bases at V and 0 bases at J; junction bases unmatched: 10. The CDR3 coding sequence is TGCGCCAGCAGCTCAAGACAGGGATCGATTAGCACAGATACGCAGTATTTT. Its protein is CASSSRQGSISTDTQYF.

With respect to this clonotype: At one end, the junction sequence differs from germline, possibly due to a read error. The chain joins TRBV20-1 to TRBJ2-7; 11 positions match TRBD2. This CDR3 comprises 17 residues. Germline V gives CDR1 DFQATT, CDR2 SNEGSKA (reference sequence). As DNA, the CDR3 is TGCGGTGCTATTTTCATAGCGGGAGGGCCGGCTCTTAATGAGCAGTACTTC. This gives the protein CGAIFIAGGPALNEQYF.

This chain uses TRBV20-1 with TRBJ2-7; D is undetermined. The CDR3 extends over 15 amino acids. V lost 3 bases, J lost 3 bases, and 18 bases lay in between. The germline V gene encodes CDR1 DFQATT and CDR2 SNEGSKA (reference sequence). This CDR3 reads CSASDFGPKVYEQYF. Here the CDR3 DNA reads TGCAGTGCTAGCGACTTCGGACCGAAAGTCTACGAGCAGTACTTC.

Concerning this clonotype: A much larger clonotype is one base distant, so this may be a read error. The V and J genes are TRBV29-1 and TRBJ2-1; the D gene is possibly TRBD2 (6 bases). The DNA end lines up better with TRBJ2-7; the J call may be wrong. The CDR3 length is 14 residues. Germline CDR1 and CDR2: SQVTM and ANQGSEA. CDR3 bases: TGCAGCGTTGAAGAGGGAGGATCGTACAATGAGCAGTACTTC. It yields the protein CSVEEGGSYNEQYF.

Here the CDR3 reads CASSLGGAGGPTDTQYF. The CDR3 coding sequence is TGTGCCAGCAGCTTGGGGGGAGCGGGAGGGCCTACAGATACGCAGTATTTT. The rearrangement uses TRBV5-5 and TRBJ2-3; 10 nucleotides match TRBD2. V shed 0 bases, J shed 3 bases, and the junction held 7 bases outside the gene matches. The CDR3 totals 17 residues. CDR1 SGHKS and CDR2 YYEKEE come from the germline V gene (reference sequence).

The CDR3, as DNA: TGTGCCAGCAGCAGACAGTCCAAGAGCACAGATACGCAGTATTTT. Translated, it gives CASSRQSKSTDTQYF. V and J are TRBV2 and TRBJ2-3, with a possible D match to TRBD1 (5 bases). CDR1 and CDR2 from the germline V gene are SNHLY and FYNNEI. The CDR3 totals 15 residues. V lost 6 bases, J lost 0 bases, and 13 bases lay in between.

This clonotype came up a few times. The V gene is TRBV12-3 or TRBV12-4, the J gene TRBJ2-6; D gene unclear. The V end was cut by 6 bases, the J end by 1 base, with 13 bases between. The CDR3 consists of 16 residues. CDR3 loop: CASSRVAISGANVLTF. CDR3 coding DNA: TGTGCCAGCAGCAGAGTTGCCATTTCTGGGGCCAACGTCCTGACTTTC.

This chain joins TRBV7-3 and TRBJ2-7, with 9 nucleotides matching TRBD1. Germline trimming cut 5 bases from V and 6 bases from J; bases unmatched to any gene: 5. Germline-derived CDR1 and CDR2 are SGHTA and FQGTGA. The length of the CDR3 is 13 residues. CDR3 nucleotide sequence: TGTGCCAGCAGCGCCGGGACAGGGCTCGAGCAGTACTTC. This translates into CASSAGTGLEQYF.

This sequence joins TRBV28 and TRBJ1-4, with a weak D call TRBD1 (5 bases). The V gene lost 5 bases and the J gene lost 7 bases, with 11 bases spanning the gap. The CDR3 loop spans 13 amino acids. The germline V gene has CDR1 MDHEN and CDR2 SYDVKM. The CDR3 here is CASSAQESEKLFF. The DNA for the CDR3 is TGTGCCAGCAGTGCACAGGAGAGTGAAAAACTGTTTTTT.

In the case of this clonotype: Its ends do not fully match the called genes, so a read error is possible. The CDR3 protein is CTTSDPRTGLTDTQYF. The DNA of the CDR3 is TGTACCACCAGTGATCCACGGACAGGGTTGACAGATACGCAGTATTTT. This chain uses TRBV24-1 with TRBJ2-3, with 8 bases lining up with TRBD1. CDR1 and CDR2 from the germline V gene are KGHDR and SFDVKD. This CDR3 has 16 residues.

The chain uses TRBV4-1 and TRBJ2-5; 11 bases line up with TRBD2. The closer fit of TRBJ2-7 to the DNA end suggests the J call may be wrong. This CDR3 is 16 amino acids long. Germline assignment: CDR1 MGHRA and CDR2 YSYEKL. The DNA for the CDR3 is TGCGCCAGCAGCCAAACTAGCGGGGGACCCCTGACCGAGCAGTACTTC. It encodes CASSQTSGGPLTEQYF.

The V call is TRBV9, the J call TRBJ2-1, with 8 bases identical to TRBD1. This CDR3 is built from 14 residues. Trimming at V came to 3 bases and at J to 8 bases, leaving 7 bases not matched to a gene. CDR1 is SGDLS, CDR2 YYNGEE, per germline. The CDR3 region is CASSDRDRSDEQFF. CDR3 bases: TGTGCCAGCAGCGACCGGGACAGGAGCGATGAGCAGTTCTTC.